This TCR beta chain was identified during a study of technical replicates of blood from a few donors. Trimming cost V 6 bases and J 0 bases, with 14 bases left between them. The CDR3 consists of 16 residues. The germline V gene encodes CDR1 ENHRY and CDR2 SYGVKD. Clones were read by immunoSEQ multiplex PCR, and TCRdb kept only the in-frame ones, dropping some. Among around 69,000 clones listed, around 97% were seen once. Sequences were obtained from T cells isolated from PBMCs. The clonotype was recovered from a human donor in good health. This chain connects TRBV10-3 to TRBJ2-2; the D gene is possibly TRBD2 (6 bases). The DNA of the CDR3 is TGTGCCATCAGCCGGTGGGGGGTTTCGAACACCGGGGAGCTGTTTTTT. Protein: CAISRWGVSNTGELFF.